These T cell receptor beta chains were read from a single sample in a study of beta chain features in type 1 diabetes. TCRdb keeps only in-frame clones here, not all; method: immunoSEQ multiplex PCR. This sample yields 150,000 to 200,000 clones, of which approximately 7.8% are seen a single time; about 1% belongs to the top ten. Sequencing was carried out using central memory CD4+ T cells from blood. The receptor source for this set is a woman aged 40 to 49 with type 1 diabetes. CDR3s include the opening cysteine and the closing phenylalanine or tryptophan. The D gene is left open where the match is weak. Size is omitted from some rows. Given values are once, few, many or a class for expanded clones.

v_call	d_call	clone_size	j_call	cdr3_nt	cdr3_aa
TRBV6-6	NA	NA	TRBJ2-7	TGTGCCAGCAGGTCCAGGGGAAGCTCCTACGAGCAGTACTTC	CASRSRGSSYEQYF
TRBV5-6	NA	NA	TRBJ1-2	TGTGCCAGCAGCTTACCACAGCCGAACTATGGCTACACCTTC	CASSLPQPNYGYTF
TRBV4-3	TRBD2	NA	TRBJ2-7	TGCGCCAGCAGCCAAGATTGGGGACTAGCGGGAGGGGAGCAGTACTTC	CASSQDWGLAGGEQYF
TRBV7-3	NA	NA	TRBJ2-5	TGTGCCAGCAGCTTAACTAGTAGCGATTCGGAGACCCAGTACTTC	CASSLTSSDSETQYF
TRBV5-1	NA	few	TRBJ2-3	TGCGCCAGCAGCTTGCAAGGGACTGGAGGGGATACGCAGTATTTT	CASSLQGTGGDTQYF
TRBV10-3	NA	many	TRBJ2-1	TGTGCCATCAGTGACGGCGGGGGCCATGAGCAGTTCTTC	CAISDGGGHEQFF
TRBV28	NA	few	TRBJ2-7	TGTGCTGTGACGGGAGCCTACGAGCAGTACTTC	CAVTGAYEQYF
TRBV4-1	NA	NA	TRBJ1-5	TGCGCCAGCAGCCAAGACGGGGTGCAGAGCGATCAGCCCCAGCATTTT	CASSQDGVQSDQPQHF
TRBV28	NA	NA	TRBJ1-5	TGTGCCAGCAGTTTAGGGGTATCGAGGTCGACAGGTATCAATGGACAGCCCCAGCATTTT	CASSLGVSRSTGINGQPQHF
TRBV9	TRBD1	NA	TRBJ1-4	TGTGCCAGCAGCGCGGGGACAGGCCATGAAAAACTGTTTTTT	CASSAGTGHEKLFF
TRBV2	NA	NA	TRBJ2-3	TGTGCCAGCAGTGTTATTACATTCGGCACAGATACGCAGTATTTT	CASSVITFGTDTQYF
TRBV5-1	TRBD2	NA	TRBJ2-5	TGCGCCAGCAGCCCCTTAGCGGGAGACCGGGAGACCCAGTACTTC	CASSPLAGDRETQYF
TRBV7-8	NA	many	TRBJ1-5	TGTGCCAGCAGCTTTAGTCAGGGCGGTCAGCCCCAGCATTTT	CASSFSQGGQPQHF
TRBV18	NA	NA	TRBJ2-2	TGTGCCAGCTCACCATATGCGGGGACGAACACCGGGGAGCTGTTTTTT	CASSPYAGTNTGELFF
TRBV5-1	NA	NA	TRBJ2-7	TGCGCCAGCAGCCAGACAGGGGAGGGCTCCTACGAGCAGTACTTC	CASSQTGEGSYEQYF
TRBV19	NA	many	TRBJ2-3	TGTGCCAGTAGCACCAAAGCGGATACGCAGTATTTT	CASSTKADTQYF
TRBV14	NA	few	TRBJ2-1	TGTGCCAGCAGCCAGGCGGGCCGAGGTCGGAATGAGCAGTTCTTC	CASSQAGRGRNEQFF
TRBV27	TRBD1	few	TRBJ1-5	TGTGCCAGCAGTTTATACAGGGGCGAACAGCCCCAGCATTTT	CASSLYRGEQPQHF
TRBV30	TRBD1	NA	TRBJ1-4	TGTGCCTGGAGAGAAACGGGACAGGGGGTGAGGAAACTGTTTTTT	CAWRETGQGVRKLFF
TRBV7-3	TRBD1	few	TRBJ2-1	TGTGCCAGCAGCCGTACCCGGGACAGCTCCTACAATGAGCAGTTCTTC	CASSRTRDSSYNEQFF
TRBV29-1	NA	NA	TRBJ1-1	TGCAGCGTTGTGACACTCGTGGACACTGAAGCTTTCTTT	CSVVTLVDTEAFF
TRBV5-1	NA	NA	TRBJ1-1	TGCGCCAGCAGCACGGGGGACGGGAACACTGAAGCTTTCTTT	CASSTGDGNTEAFF
TRBV18	TRBD2	few	TRBJ2-1	TGTGCCAGCTCACCTTTTCCACCGGGCGGGAGGGCCAATGAGCAGTTCTTC	CASSPFPPGGRANEQFF
TRBV6-6	TRBD1	few	TRBJ2-7	TGTGCCAGCAGTTACACCGGACAGGCAGTGGGCGAGCAGTACTTC	CASSYTGQAVGEQYF
TRBV28	NA	few	TRBJ1-2	TGTGCCAGCAGTTTACGGGAGCGTGGCTACACCTTC	CASSLRERGYTF
TRBV9	NA	NA	TRBJ1-1	TGTGCCAGCAGCTCGGGAGGTGTAGGCTACATGAACACTGAAGCTTTCTTT	CASSSGGVGYMNTEAFF
TRBV7-2	TRBD1	NA	TRBJ1-6	TGTGCCAGCAGCGACGACAGGGTGGGAAATTCACCCCTCCACTTT	CASSDDRVGNSPLHF
TRBV11-2	NA	few	TRBJ2-2	TGTGCCAGCAGCTTCGACAGTCGCGGGGAGCTGTTTTTT	CASSFDSRGELFF
TRBV27	NA	NA	TRBJ2-7	TGTGCCAGCAGTTTAACTGCCGCCTACGAGCAGTACTTC	CASSLTAAYEQYF
TRBV9	NA	few	TRBJ1-1	TGTGCCAGCAACCCCCAGGGAGGGGAAGCTTTCTTT	CASNPQGGEAFF
TRBV7-2	NA	NA	TRBJ1-3	TGTGCCAGCAGCTCCATGACAAGCTCTGGAAACACCATATATTTT	CASSSMTSSGNTIYF
TRBV19	TRBD1	NA	TRBJ1-5	TGTGCCAGTAGTCTCCTCGGGACAGCTAATCAGCCCCAGCATTTT	CASSLLGTANQPQHF
TRBV27	NA	NA	TRBJ2-1	TGTGCCAGCGGGAGTTCCTACAATGAGCAGTTCTTC	CASGSSYNEQFF
TRBV7-9	NA	few	TRBJ1-2	TGTGCCAGCAGCCGAAGTCCCACAGAATATGGCTACACCTTC	CASSRSPTEYGYTF
TRBV28	TRBD1	few	TRBJ1-4	TGTGCCAGCAGTAAGACAGGGCTTAATGAAAAACTGTTTTTT	CASSKTGLNEKLFF
TRBV18	NA	few	TRBJ1-1	TGTGCCAGCTCACCACCCGGGGGGATAATGAACACTGAAGCTTTCTTT	CASSPPGGIMNTEAFF
TRBV5-8	NA	NA	TRBJ1-1	TGTGCCAGCAGCAGATCGACTGTGAACACTGAAGCTTTCTTT	CASSRSTVNTEAFF
TRBV5-5	TRBD2	NA	TRBJ2-1	TGTGCCAGCAGCTCCATAGCGGGAAGCTCCTACAATGAGCAGTTCTTC	CASSSIAGSSYNEQFF
TRBV2	NA	NA	TRBJ1-1	TGTGCCAGCAGTACACGGAACACTGAAGCTTTCTTT	CASSTRNTEAFF
TRBV19	NA	few	TRBJ1-2	TGTGCCAGTAAGTCGGCAGGTCGTACGGGCTACACCTTC	CASKSAGRTGYTF
TRBV2	NA	few	TRBJ1-1	TGTGCCAGCACAGGGGTTATGAACACTGAAGCTTTCTTT	CASTGVMNTEAFF
TRBV4-3	NA	NA	TRBJ1-4	TGCGCCAGCAGCCAAGAGGGCAGCTTTAATGAAAAACTGTTTTTT	CASSQEGSFNEKLFF
TRBV9	TRBD2	few	TRBJ2-2	TGTGCCAGCAGCGGCCTAGCGGTTAACACCGGGGAGCTGTTTTTT	CASSGLAVNTGELFF
TRBV28	TRBD1	NA	TRBJ1-4	TGTGCCAGCAGTTCGGACAGGGCGGAAAAACTGTTTTTT	CASSSDRAEKLFF
TRBV6-5	TRBD1	NA	TRBJ1-4	TGTGCCAGCAGTCACCTGAACAGGGGGCAGGAAAAACTGTTTTTT	CASSHLNRGQEKLFF
TRBV28	NA	NA	TRBJ2-5	TGTGCCAGCAGCACGCGACTCTCCGAAGGCGAGACCCAGTACTTC	CASSTRLSEGETQYF